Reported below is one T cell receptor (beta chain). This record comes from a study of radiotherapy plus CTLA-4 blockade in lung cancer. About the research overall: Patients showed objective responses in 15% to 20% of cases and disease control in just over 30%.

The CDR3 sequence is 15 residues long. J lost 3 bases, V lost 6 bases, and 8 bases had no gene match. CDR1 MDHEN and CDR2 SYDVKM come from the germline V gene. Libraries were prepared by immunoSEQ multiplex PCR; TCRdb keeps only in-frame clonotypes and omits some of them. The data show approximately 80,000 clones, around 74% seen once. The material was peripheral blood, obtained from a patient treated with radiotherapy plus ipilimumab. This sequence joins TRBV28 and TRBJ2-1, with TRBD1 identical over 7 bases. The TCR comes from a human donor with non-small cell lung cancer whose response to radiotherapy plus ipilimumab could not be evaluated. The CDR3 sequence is CASRQDRASYNEQFF. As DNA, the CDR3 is TGTGCCAGCAGACAAGACAGGGCCAGCTACAATGAGCAGTTCTTC.